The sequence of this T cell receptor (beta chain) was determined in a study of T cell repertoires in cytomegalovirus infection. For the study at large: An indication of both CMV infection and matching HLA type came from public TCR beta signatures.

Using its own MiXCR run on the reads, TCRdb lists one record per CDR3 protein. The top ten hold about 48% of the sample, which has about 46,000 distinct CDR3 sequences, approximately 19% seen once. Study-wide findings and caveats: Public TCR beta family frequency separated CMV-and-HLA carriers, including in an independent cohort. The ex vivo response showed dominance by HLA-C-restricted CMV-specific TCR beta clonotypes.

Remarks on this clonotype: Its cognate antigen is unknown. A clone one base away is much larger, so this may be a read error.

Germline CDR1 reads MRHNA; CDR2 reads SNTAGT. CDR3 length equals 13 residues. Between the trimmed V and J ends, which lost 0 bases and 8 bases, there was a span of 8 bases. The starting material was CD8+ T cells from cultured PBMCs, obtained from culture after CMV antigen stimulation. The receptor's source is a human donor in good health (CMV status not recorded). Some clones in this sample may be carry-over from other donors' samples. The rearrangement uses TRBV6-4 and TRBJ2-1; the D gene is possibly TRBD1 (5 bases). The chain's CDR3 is CASSDSDTHEQFF. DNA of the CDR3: TGTGCCAGCAGTGACTCGGACACCCATGAGCAGTTCTTC.